Below are 23 T cell receptor beta chains sequenced from a single sample in a study of CD8 T cells in Susac syndrome. Random hexamers served to reverse transcribe roughly 0.45 to 1 ug RNA. TCRdb fed the immunoSEQ multiplex PCR reads into MiXCR, producing one record per CDR3 protein. The table records some 190,000 distinct CDR3 sequences, 95% of them present only once. Sequencing was performed on CD4+ T cells from PBMCs. These TCRs come from a human donor with multiple sclerosis.

The J gene is TRBJ1-2, the V gene TRBV27; 7 bases are shared with TRBD1. The junction had 7 bases not matched to a gene; V was cut back by 1 base and J by 8 bases. CDR1 and CDR2 (germline): MNHEY, SMNVEV (reference sequence). The CDR3 contains 14 residues. The CDR3 DNA reads as TGTGCCAGCAGTTTATTGGGGACAGACAGCGGCTACACCTTC. This gives the protein CASSLLGTDSGYTF.

The chain carries TRBV11-2 and TRBJ2-3, with D unresolved. This CDR3 region has 16 residues. Trimming pared 2 bases from V and 0 bases from J, leaving 12 bases between. Germline V gives CDR1 SGHAT, CDR2 FQNNGV. The CDR3 loop reads CASSLWAAISTDTQYF. CDR3 sequence (DNA): TGTGCCAGCAGCTTATGGGCAGCAATTAGCACAGATACGCAGTATTTT.

V usage is TRBV7-9 and J usage is TRBJ2-5; 8 nucleotides align to TRBD2. The junction had 5 bases not matched to a gene; V was cut back by 7 bases and J by 1 base. The CDR3 length is 14 residues. In germline, CDR1 is SEHNR, CDR2 FQNEAQ (reference sequence). The CDR3: CASTDGGAQETQYF. As DNA, the CDR3 is TGTGCCAGCACCGACGGGGGGGCCCAAGAGACCCAGTACTTC.

The chain employs TRBV14 and TRBJ2-1; TRBD1 might be the D (5 bases). Germline CDR1 and CDR2: SGHDN and FVKESK. Trimming left V 4 bases short and J 4 bases short, with 8 bases between. The CDR3 runs 13 residues. The CDR3 sequence: CASSLRQYNEQFF. CDR3 bases: TGTGCCAGCAGCCTAAGACAGTACAATGAGCAGTTCTTC. Combining the CDR3 with reference TRBV14 and TRBJ2-1 gives the whole variable domain EAGVTQFPSHSVIEKGQTVTLRCDPISGHDNLYWYRRVMGKEIKFLLHFVKESKQDESGMPNNRFLAERTGGTYSTLKVQPAELEDSGVYFCASSLRQYNEQFFGPGTRLTVL.

V usage is TRBV24-1 and J usage is TRBJ1-2; no definite D call. The V gene's germline CDR1 is KGHDR and CDR2 SFDVKD. The CDR3 length is 11 residues. Trimming pared 7 bases from V and 8 bases from J, leaving 10 bases between. The CDR3 loop is CATRVGPGYTF. CDR3 DNA sequence: TGTGCCACCAGAGTGGGCCCGGGCTACACCTTC.

The chain employs TRBV12-3 or TRBV12-4 and TRBJ2-5; D call uncertain. V lost 2 bases, J lost 4 bases, and 5 bases lay in between. This CDR3 is 12 amino acids long. CDR3 loop: CASSLWLETQYF. The CDR3 DNA sequence: TGTGCCAGCAGTTTATGGTTAGAGACCCAGTACTTC.

V and J are TRBV27 and TRBJ1-2; TRBD1 might be the D (6 bases). CDR1 is MNHEY, CDR2 SMNVEV, per germline (reference sequence). This CDR3 spans 14 amino acids. V was pared by 6 bases and J by 7 bases, with 18 bases between. In DNA form, the CDR3 reads TGTGCCAGCAGCCTGGACAGATACTTCACTGGCTACACCTTC. Protein: CASSLDRYFTGYTF.

V usage is TRBV12-3 or TRBV12-4 and J usage is TRBJ2-3; D may be TRBD1 (5 bases). CDR3 size: 12 residues. The V gene lost 8 bases and the J gene lost 9 bases, with 15 bases spanning the gap. CDR3 nucleotide sequence: TGTGCCAGCGTTGGGTCAGGGTTGACGCAGTATTTT. It yields the protein CASVGSGLTQYF.

This chain joins TRBV30 and TRBJ1-6, with 7 bases that match TRBD1. Germline CDR1 reads GTSNPN; CDR2 reads SVGIG (reference sequence). The CDR3 runs 15 residues. The junction had 11 bases not matched to a gene; V was cut back by 2 bases and J by 10 bases. CDR3 sequence: CAWSQGQAEQSPLHF. The CDR3 coding sequence is TGTGCCTGGAGTCAAGGACAGGCAGAGCAATCACCCCTCCACTTT.

This chain links TRBV28 with TRBJ2-7, with D perhaps matching TRBD1 or TRBD2 (6 bases each). The CDR3 covers 15 residues. V shed 10 bases and J shed 1 base, with 20 bases lying between them. CDR1 is MDHEN, CDR2 SYDVKM, per germline. DNA for the CDR3: TGTGCCACCATCTACGGGGGCTCAGCGTCCTACGAGCAGTACTTC. This gives the protein CATIYGGSASYEQYF.

V usage is TRBV4-1 and J usage is TRBJ1-1, with 8 bases fitting TRBD1. V shed 1 base, J shed 6 bases, and the junction held 7 bases outside the gene matches. The CDR3 covers 15 residues. The V gene's germline CDR1 is MGHRA and CDR2 YSYEKL. The CDR3 DNA follows: TGCGCCAGCAGCCAAGCAGGGGGCGATCTCTCTGAAGCTTTCTTT. This gives the protein CASSQAGGDLSEAFF.

The J gene is TRBJ2-7, the V gene TRBV20-1; D remains unclear. Trimming took 6 bases from V and 3 from J, leaving 12 bases between them. The CDR3 has 12 amino acids. CDR1 and CDR2 from the germline V gene are DFQATT and SNEGSKA (reference sequence). The CDR3 nucleotides read TGCAGTGCACCACTCTACGGCTACGAGCAGTACTTC. It translates to CSAPLYGYEQYF.

The V gene is TRBV30, the J gene TRBJ2-4; D remains ambiguous. V lost 1 base and J 1 base, leaving 14 bases between the germline ends. CDR3 size: 16 residues. The V gene's germline CDR1 is GTSNPN and CDR2 SVGIG (reference sequence). The CDR3 region is CAWSGPRRVAKNIQYF. DNA of the CDR3: TGTGCCTGGAGTGGGCCCCGACGCGTTGCCAAAAACATTCAGTACTTC.

This sequence joins TRBV3-1 and TRBJ1-2; 7 nucleotides align to TRBD1. CDR1 LGHDT and CDR2 YNNKEL come from the germline V gene (reference sequence). Trimming removed 1 base from V and 4 bases from J; junction bases left unmatched: 9. The CDR3 spans 16 residues. Written as DNA, the CDR3 is TGTGCCAGCAGCCAAGTTGTCAGGGGGTCGCGCTATGGCTACACCTTC. It yields the protein CASSQVVRGSRYGYTF. Looking up the rest from reference TRBV3-1 and TRBJ1-2 gives the full variable domain: DTAVSQTPKYLVTQMGNDKSIKCEQNLGHDTMYWYKQDSKKFLKIMFSYNNKELIINETVPNRFSPKSPDKAHLNLHINSLELGDSAVYFCASSQVVRGSRYGYTFGSGTRLTVV.

In this sample, this clonotype turned up once. This chain joins TRBV9 and TRBJ1-5; D unresolved. This CDR3 region has 15 residues. V lost 0 bases, J lost 0 bases, and 7 bases lay in between. CDR1 is SGDLS, CDR2 YYNGEE, per germline. CDR3: CASSVDGNSNQPQHF. In DNA form, the CDR3 reads TGTGCCAGCAGCGTAGATGGCAATAGCAATCAGCCCCAGCATTTT.

The gene calls are TRBV4-3 and TRBJ1-2; 7 bases align to TRBD1. Germline values: CDR1 LGHNA, CDR2 YSLEER. The length of the CDR3 is 16 residues. Trimming cost V 1 base and J 7 bases; bases outside gene matches: 12. The CDR3, as DNA: TGCGCCAGCAGCCAAGCCCCCTCGACAGGGCGAGGTGGCTACACCTTC. Its translation: CASSQAPSTGRGGYTF.

In DNA form, the CDR3 reads TGTGCCTGGCACGGGGGGATCTACGAGCAGTACTTC. Translation: CAWHGGIYEQYF. This chain joins TRBV30 and TRBJ2-7; 7 bases are a match to TRBD2. CDR1 is GTSNPN, CDR2 SVGIG, per germline (reference sequence). With 5 bases clipped from V and 3 bases from J, the junction kept 4 bases outside the gene matches. The CDR3 contains 12 residues.

The chain uses TRBV29-1 and TRBJ2-7, with D tentatively TRBD1 (6 bases). V was shortened by 5 bases and J by 4 bases, with 18 bases between the two germline ends. Germline V lookup: CDR1 SQVTM, CDR2 ANQGSEA. This CDR3 has 14 amino acids. The CDR3: CSVYERPGDYEQYF. The CDR3 coding sequence is TGCAGCGTTTATGAGAGGCCAGGGGATTACGAGCAGTACTTC.

This clonotype was recorded only once. This sequence joins TRBV4-1 and TRBJ1-5; D call uncertain. The V gene lost 4 bases and the J gene lost 4 bases, with 8 bases spanning the gap. Germline V gene data show CDR1 as MGHRA and CDR2 as YSYEKL. CDR3 length: 13 amino acids. Here the CDR3 reads CASSRTENQPQHF. CDR3 DNA: TGCGCCAGCAGCCGGACGGAGAATCAGCCCCAGCATTTT.

The chain links TRBV7-9 to TRBJ2-4; tentatively, D is TRBD1 (6 bases). V lost 6 bases to trimming and J lost 2 bases, with 11 bases between them. CDR1 and CDR2 (germline): SEHNR, FQNEAQ (reference sequence). The CDR3 is 14 amino acids. The CDR3 bases are TGTGCCAGCAGTCCGACAGGATCCAAAAACATTCAGTACTTC. It is translated as CASSPTGSKNIQYF.

The V gene is TRBV20-1, the J gene TRBJ2-5; 14 nucleotides align to TRBD2. Losses at the gene ends were 6 bases for V and 5 bases for J; bases not matched to a gene: 5. The CDR3 sequence is 14 residues long. CDR1 DFQATT and CDR2 SNEGSKA come from the germline V gene (reference sequence). In DNA form, the CDR3 reads TGCAGTGCAAATCGACTAGCGGGGGGGGAGACCCAGTACTTC. Protein sequence: CSANRLAGGETQYF.

The chain carries TRBV18 and TRBJ2-5, with D tentatively TRBD1 (6 bases). The CDR3 length is 14 residues. The V end was cut by 3 bases, the J end by 1 base, with 9 bases between. Germline lookup yields CDR1 KGHSH and CDR2 LQKENI. The CDR3 DNA follows: TGTGCCAGCTCACCTGGGACAAGCCAAGAGACCCAGTACTTC. Amino acid sequence: CASSPGTSQETQYF.

J is TRBJ1-2 and V is TRBV20-1; D unresolved. The CDR3 is 14 residues long. The V and J ends lost 6 bases and 5 bases respectively, with 19 bases between them. Germline V lookup: CDR1 DFQATT, CDR2 SNEGSKA (reference sequence). The CDR3 loop reads CSASEGFPKYGYTF. CDR3 coding DNA: TGCAGTGCCAGTGAGGGATTCCCGAAGTATGGCTACACCTTC.